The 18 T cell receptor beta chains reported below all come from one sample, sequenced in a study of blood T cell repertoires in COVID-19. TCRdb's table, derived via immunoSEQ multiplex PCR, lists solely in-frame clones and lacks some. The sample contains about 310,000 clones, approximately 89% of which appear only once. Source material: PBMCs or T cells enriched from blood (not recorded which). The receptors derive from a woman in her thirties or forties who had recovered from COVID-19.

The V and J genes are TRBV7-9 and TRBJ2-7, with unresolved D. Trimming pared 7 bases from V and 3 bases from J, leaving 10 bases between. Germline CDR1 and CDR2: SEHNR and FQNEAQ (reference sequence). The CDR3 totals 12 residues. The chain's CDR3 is CASTPPVYEQYF. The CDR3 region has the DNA TGTGCCAGCACCCCTCCTGTCTACGAGCAGTACTTC.

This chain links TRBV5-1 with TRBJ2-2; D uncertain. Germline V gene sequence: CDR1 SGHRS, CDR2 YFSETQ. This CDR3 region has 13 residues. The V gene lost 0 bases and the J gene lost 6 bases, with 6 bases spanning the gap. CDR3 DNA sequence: TGCGCCAGCAGCTTGGGTGGCCCCGGGGAGCTGTTTTTT. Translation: CASSLGGPGELFF.

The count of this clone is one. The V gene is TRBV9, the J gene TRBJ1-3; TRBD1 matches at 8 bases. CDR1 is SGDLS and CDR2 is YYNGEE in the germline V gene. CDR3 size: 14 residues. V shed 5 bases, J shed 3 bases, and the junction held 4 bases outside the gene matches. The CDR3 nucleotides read TGTGCCAGCAGTCGGACAGGGCTTGGAAACACCATATATTTT. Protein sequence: CASSRTGLGNTIYF.

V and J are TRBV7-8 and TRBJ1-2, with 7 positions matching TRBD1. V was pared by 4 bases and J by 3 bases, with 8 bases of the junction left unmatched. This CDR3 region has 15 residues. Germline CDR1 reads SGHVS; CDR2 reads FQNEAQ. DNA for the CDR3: TGTGCCAGCAGCTCCGGGACAGTTTTAGACTATGGCTACACCTTC. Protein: CASSSGTVLDYGYTF.

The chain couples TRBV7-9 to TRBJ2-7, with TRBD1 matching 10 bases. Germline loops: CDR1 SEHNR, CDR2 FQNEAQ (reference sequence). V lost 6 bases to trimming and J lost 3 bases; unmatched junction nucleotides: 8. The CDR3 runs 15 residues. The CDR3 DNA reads TGTGCCAGCAGGTCTCCGGGACAGGGGAGCTACGAGCAGTACTTC. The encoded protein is CASRSPGQGSYEQYF.

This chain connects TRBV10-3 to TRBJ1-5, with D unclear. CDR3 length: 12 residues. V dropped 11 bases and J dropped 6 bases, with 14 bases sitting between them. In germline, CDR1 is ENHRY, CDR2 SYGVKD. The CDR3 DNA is TGTGCCGTGAGGCAGGAGGGTCAGCCCCAGCATTTT. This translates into CAVRQEGQPQHF.

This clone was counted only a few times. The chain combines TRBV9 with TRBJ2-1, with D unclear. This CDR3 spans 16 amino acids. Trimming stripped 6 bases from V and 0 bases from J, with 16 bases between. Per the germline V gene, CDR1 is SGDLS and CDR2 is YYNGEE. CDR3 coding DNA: TGTGCCAGCAACAGCTACTCTATGAGCTCCTACAATGAGCAGTTCTTC. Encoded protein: CASNSYSMSSYNEQFF.

Here the CDR3 DNA reads TGTGCCGGACAAGGCACAGATACGCAGTATTTT. It yields the protein CAGQGTDTQYF. V is TRBV30 and J is TRBJ2-3, with a possible D match to TRBD1 (5 bases). The CDR3 extends over 11 amino acids. CDR1 is GTSNPN, CDR2 SVGIG, per germline (reference sequence). Trimming took 8 bases from V and 1 from J, leaving 7 bases between them. The complete variable domain, with remaining parts taken from reference TRBV30 and TRBJ2-3, reads SQTIHQWPATLVQPVGSPLSLECTVEGTSNPNLYWYRQAAGRGLQLLFYSVGIGQISSEVPQNLSASRPQDRQFILSSKKLLLSDSGFYLCAGQGTDTQYFGPGTRLTVL.

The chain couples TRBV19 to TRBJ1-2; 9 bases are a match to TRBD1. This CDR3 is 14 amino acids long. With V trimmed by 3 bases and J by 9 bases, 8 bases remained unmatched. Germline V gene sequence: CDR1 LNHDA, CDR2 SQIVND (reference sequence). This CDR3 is CASSIENRGRSYTF. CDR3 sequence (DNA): TGTGCCAGTAGTATCGAAAACAGGGGGCGAAGCTACACCTTC.

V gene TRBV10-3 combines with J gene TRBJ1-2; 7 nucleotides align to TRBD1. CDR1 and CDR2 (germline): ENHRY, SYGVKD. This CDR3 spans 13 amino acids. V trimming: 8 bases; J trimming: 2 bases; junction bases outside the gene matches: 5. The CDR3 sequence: CAISQGENYGYTF. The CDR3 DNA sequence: TGTGCCATCTCCCAGGGGGAGAACTATGGCTACACCTTC.

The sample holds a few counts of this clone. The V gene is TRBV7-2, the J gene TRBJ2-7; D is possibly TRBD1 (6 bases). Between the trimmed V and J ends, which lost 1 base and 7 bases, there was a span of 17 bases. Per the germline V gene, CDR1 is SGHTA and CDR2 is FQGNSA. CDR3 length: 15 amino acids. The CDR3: CASSLGTVAQGEQYF. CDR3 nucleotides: TGTGCCAGCAGCTTAGGGACAGTCGCTCAGGGTGAGCAGTACTTC.

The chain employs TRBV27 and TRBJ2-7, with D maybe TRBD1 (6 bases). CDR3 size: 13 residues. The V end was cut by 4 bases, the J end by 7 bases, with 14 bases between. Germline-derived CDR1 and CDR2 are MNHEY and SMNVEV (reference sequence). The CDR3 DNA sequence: TGTGCCAGCAGTTGGGGCAGGGGTGTTGAGCAGTACTTC. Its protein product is CASSWGRGVEQYF.

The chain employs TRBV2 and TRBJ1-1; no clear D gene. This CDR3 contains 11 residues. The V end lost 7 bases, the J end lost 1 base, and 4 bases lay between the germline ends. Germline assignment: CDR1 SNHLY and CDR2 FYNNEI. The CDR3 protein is CASTQNTEAFF. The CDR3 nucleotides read TGTGCCAGCACCCAGAACACTGAAGCTTTCTTT.

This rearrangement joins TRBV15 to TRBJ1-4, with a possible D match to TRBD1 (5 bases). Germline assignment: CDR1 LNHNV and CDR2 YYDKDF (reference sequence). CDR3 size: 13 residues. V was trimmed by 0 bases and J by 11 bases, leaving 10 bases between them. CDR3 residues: CATSRDRGVKLFF. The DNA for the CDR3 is TGTGCCACCAGCAGAGATCGGGGGGTTAAACTGTTTTTT.

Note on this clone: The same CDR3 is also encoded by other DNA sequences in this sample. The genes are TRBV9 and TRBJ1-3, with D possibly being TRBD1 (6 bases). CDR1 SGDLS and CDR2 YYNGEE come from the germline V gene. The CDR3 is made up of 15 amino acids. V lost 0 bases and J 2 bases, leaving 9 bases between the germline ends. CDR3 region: CASSVAAGAGNTIYF. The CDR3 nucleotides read TGTGCCAGCAGCGTAGCCGCAGGGGCTGGAAACACCATATATTTT.

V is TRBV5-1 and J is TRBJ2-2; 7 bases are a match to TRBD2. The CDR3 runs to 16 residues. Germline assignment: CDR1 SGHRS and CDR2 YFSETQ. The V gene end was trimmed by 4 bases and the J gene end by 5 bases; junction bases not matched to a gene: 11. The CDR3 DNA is TGCGCCAGCAGCCCCCTGGCGGGAGAGGGAACCGGGGAGCTGTTTTTT. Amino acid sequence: CASSPLAGEGTGELFF.

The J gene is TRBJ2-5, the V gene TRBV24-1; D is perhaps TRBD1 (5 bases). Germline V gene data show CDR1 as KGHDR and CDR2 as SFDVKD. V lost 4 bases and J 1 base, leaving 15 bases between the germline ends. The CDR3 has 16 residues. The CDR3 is CATSDAADSPQETQYF. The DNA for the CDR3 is TGTGCCACCAGTGACGCCGCCGACAGCCCCCAAGAGACCCAGTACTTC.

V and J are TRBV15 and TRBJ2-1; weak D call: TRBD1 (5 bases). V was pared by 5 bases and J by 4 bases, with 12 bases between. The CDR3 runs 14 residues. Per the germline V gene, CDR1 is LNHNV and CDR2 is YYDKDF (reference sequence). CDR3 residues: CATSGQGAYNEQFF. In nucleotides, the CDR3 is TGTGCCACCAGCGGCCAAGGGGCTTACAATGAGCAGTTCTTC.